The 19 T cell receptor beta chains below were found in one sample sequenced in a study of T cells after yellow fever vaccination (dated by TCRdb to between 2019 and 2020). The meaning of the sample's treatment or condition label: live attenuated yellow fever vaccine strain. The library was prepared using 5' RACE. The sequencer was an Illumina HiSeq 2500. The public reads were run again by TCRdb, first through fastp at Q25 and then through MiXCR, and only productive beta chains were kept. Every entry covers one CDR3 protein and lists the most common genes and DNA from its rows. In all, the sample holds just under 600,000 distinct CDR3 sequences, and approximately 13% of those were seen once. The ten largest clones capture around an eighth of the sample. The sequenced sample was PBMCs, obtained on the day of the yellow fever booster vaccination. All receptors come from a man aged 25 to 45 who received the YFV17D yellow fever vaccine.

Only a few counts were recorded for this clonotype. The chain is built from TRBV12-3 or TRBV12-4 and TRBJ1-2, with TRBD1 matching over 8 bases. J was trimmed by 7 bases and V by 5 bases; bases with no gene match: 12. The CDR3 extends over 15 amino acids. In nucleotides, the CDR3 is TGTGCCAGCAGTCTTCTGACAGGGGACGTCGGTGGCTACACCTTC. It codes for CASSLLTGDVGGYTF.

The chain carries TRBV28 and TRBJ2-1; 7 bases line up with TRBD1. V gave up 6 bases and J gave up 12 bases; unmatched junction bases: 8. This CDR3 is built from 12 residues. CDR1 and CDR2 from the germline V gene are MDHEN and SYDVKM. CDR3 in amino acids: CASRPQGLGQFF. For the CDR3, the DNA is TGTGCCAGCAGACCACAGGGGTTAGGGCAGTTCTTC.

This chain connects TRBV27 to TRBJ2-1; no definite D call. Germline V gene sequence: CDR1 MNHEY, CDR2 SMNVEV (reference sequence). V lost 7 bases and J 3 bases, leaving 16 bases between the germline ends. There are 15 residues in the CDR3. Here the CDR3 reads CASTLTRGFYNEQFF. In DNA form, the CDR3 reads TGTGCCAGCACCTTGACCAGAGGTTTCTACAATGAGCAGTTCTTC.

The chain recombines TRBV6-1 with TRBJ2-1; 8 bases align to TRBD2. The germline V gene has CDR1 MNHNS and CDR2 SASEGT. This CDR3 has 14 residues. V gave up 8 bases and J gave up 6 bases; unmatched junction bases: 9. For the CDR3, the DNA is TGTGCCAGCGGGCGGAGCGGGAGAGGCAATGAGCAGTTCTTC. This sequence encodes CASGRSGRGNEQFF.

The CDR3 nucleotides read TGTGCCAGCAGTTACTCGAATTTGGGGGAGCAGTACTTC. Residues: CASSYSNLGEQYF. The chain links TRBV6-6 to TRBJ2-7; D gene ambiguous. This CDR3 has 13 residues. V lost 0 bases, J lost 7 bases, and 10 bases lay in between. Germline V gene lookup returns CDR1 MNHNY and CDR2 SVGAGI (reference sequence).

The CDR3 spells CASSYGSAAKNIQYF. CDR3 nucleotide sequence: TGTGCCAGCAGTTACGGATCAGCTGCCAAAAACATTCAGTACTTC. J is TRBJ2-4 and V is TRBV6-5; D is ambiguous. Germline values: CDR1 MNHEY, CDR2 SVGAGI. Trimming removed 2 bases at V and 1 base at J, with 9 bases between. There are 15 residues in the CDR3.

The chain links TRBV28 to TRBJ2-5; tentatively, D is TRBD1 (6 bases). Trimming stripped 1 base from V and 2 bases from J, with 14 bases between. The CDR3 consists of 16 residues. The germline gives CDR1 MDHEN, CDR2 SYDVKM. As DNA, the CDR3 is TGTGCCAGCAGTTTATACAGGGTAGACAGGCAAGAGACCCAGTACTTC. Residues: CASSLYRVDRQETQYF.

V usage is TRBV5-1 and J usage is TRBJ2-5, with D unresolved. The CDR3 extends over 13 amino acids. Germline V gives CDR1 SGHRS, CDR2 YFSETQ. Trimming stripped 4 bases from V and 3 bases from J, with 10 bases between. The CDR3 here is CASSIRREETQYF. Here the CDR3 DNA reads TGCGCCAGCAGCATACGACGGGAAGAGACCCAGTACTTC.

The rearrangement joins TRBV9 to TRBJ2-1, with D perhaps given as TRBD1 or TRBD2 (6 bases each). The CDR3 covers 16 residues. Germline loops: CDR1 SGDLS, CDR2 YYNGEE. The V end was cut by 5 bases, the J end by 7 bases, with 22 bases between. The CDR3, as DNA: TGTGCCAGCAGGAGGGGCACGACGGGGGCCTTAAATGAGCAGTTCTTC. Its protein product is CASRRGTTGALNEQFF.

The V and J genes are TRBV7-8 and TRBJ2-7; TRBD1 or TRBD2 may be the D gene (6 bases each). In germline, CDR1 is SGHVS, CDR2 FQNEAQ. The CDR3 covers 14 residues. Between the trimmed V and J ends, which lost 6 bases and 2 bases, there was a span of 14 bases. The CDR3 protein is CASSGGGFPYEQYF. The CDR3 DNA reads as TGTGCCAGCAGTGGAGGGGGTTTTCCCTACGAGCAGTACTTC.

The genes are TRBV6-1 and TRBJ2-7; D may be TRBD2 (6 bases). Germline V gene sequence: CDR1 MNHNS, CDR2 SASEGT. V was cut by 5 bases and J by 2 bases, with 10 bases left in between. CDR3 length: 13 amino acids. The CDR3 DNA reads TGTGCCAGCAGTACCGGGAGCGCCTACGAGCAGTACTTC. Its protein is CASSTGSAYEQYF.

This clonotype was seen at least ten times. The rearrangement uses TRBV4-3 and TRBJ2-7; D call uncertain. There are 14 residues in the CDR3. Per the germline V gene, CDR1 is LGHNA and CDR2 is YSLEER. V lost 4 bases to trimming and J lost 1 base, with 11 bases between them. This chain's CDR3 is CASSPGSLSYEQYF. CDR3 coding DNA: TGCGCCAGCAGCCCCGGGTCCCTTTCCTACGAGCAGTACTTC.

There are a few counts of this clonotype. This rearrangement joins TRBV6-1 to TRBJ2-1, with 9 bases lining up with TRBD1. CDR1 MNHNS and CDR2 SASEGT come from the germline V gene. V lost 5 bases, J lost 4 bases, and 9 bases stayed unmatched. This CDR3 contains 16 residues. As DNA, the CDR3 is TGTGCCAGCAGTCCTGAATTTGGGACAGGGTACAATGAGCAGTTCTTC. The encoded protein is CASSPEFGTGYNEQFF.

This chain uses TRBV28 with TRBJ1-5; D may be TRBD1 (5 bases). V was clipped by 6 bases and J by 5 bases, with 17 bases between them. Germline values: CDR1 MDHEN, CDR2 SYDVKM. This CDR3 comprises 15 residues. This chain's CDR3 is CASSFGTSGDQPQHF. CDR3 in DNA: TGTGCCAGCAGCTTCGGGACCTCGGGTGATCAGCCCCAGCATTTT.

This clonotype was detected a few times. CDR3 amino acids: CASSLGGLRVETQYF. In nucleotides, the CDR3 is TGTGCCAGCAGCTTAGGAGGCCTTCGGGTAGAGACCCAGTACTTC. V usage is TRBV11-2 and J usage is TRBJ2-5; D uncertain. Per the germline V gene, CDR1 is SGHAT and CDR2 is FQNNGV. Trimming removed 1 base at V and 4 bases at J, with 13 bases between. The CDR3 sequence is 15 residues long.

In this sample, this clonotype turned up a few times. The chain uses TRBV29-1 and TRBJ2-1; no clear D. The CDR3 is made up of 14 amino acids. V dropped 3 bases and J dropped 1 base, with 10 bases sitting between them. From germline, CDR1 is SQVTM and CDR2 ANQGSEA. As DNA, the CDR3 is TGCAGCGTTGATCCAGGAGTTTCCTACAATGAGCAGTTCTTC. It codes for CSVDPGVSYNEQFF.

V and J are TRBV20-1 and TRBJ2-3; the D gene is possibly TRBD1 (5 bases). The germline V gene encodes CDR1 DFQATT and CDR2 SNEGSKA (reference sequence). V shed 5 bases and J shed 9 bases, with 15 bases lying between them. This CDR3 comprises 12 residues. The CDR3 sequence is CSAPGLPGTQYF. The DNA of the CDR3 is TGCAGTGCTCCCGGTCTACCAGGGACGCAGTATTTT.

This clonotype appeared a few times. The CDR3 region is CASRIGTAQETQYF. The CDR3 DNA reads TGTGCCAGCAGGATTGGGACAGCACAAGAGACCCAGTACTTC. V is TRBV6-2 or TRBV6-3 and J is TRBJ2-5; 7 bases line up with TRBD1. The CDR3 runs to 14 residues. Germline V gene lookup returns CDR1 MNHEY and CDR2 SVGEGT. V was pared by 6 bases and J by 2 bases, with 6 bases of the junction left unmatched.

Many counts were recorded for this clonotype. This chain links TRBV20-1 with TRBJ2-1, with TRBD1 matching over 7 bases. The CDR3 extends over 13 amino acids. CDR1 is DFQATT, CDR2 SNEGSKA, per germline (reference sequence). V was clipped by 3 bases and J by 6 bases; unmatched bases: 5. Written as DNA, the CDR3 is TGCAGTGCTAGTCTGACAGGGTTCAATGAGCAGTTCTTC. Its protein product is CSASLTGFNEQFF.